This T cell receptor beta chain came from a study of long-term antiretroviral therapy in people with HIV. Study information: Some samples came about a decade before the 2015 immediate-ART recommendation, and these were the earliest.

Version v3.0 of the immunoSEQ assay was performed at survey level. Profiling relied on immunoSEQ multiplex PCR, and the TCRdb table lists in-frame clones only, not all of them. The sample yields tens of thousands of clones, around 83% seen once. Comments on this clone: Its antigen is as yet unknown. Other nucleotide sequences from this sample produce the same CDR3.

Study results and caveats: Before ART, certain clones expanded, and these dominated the repertoire at all time points. Relative to transplant donor controls, diversity remained lower despite increasing after ART.

The CDR3 length is 13 residues. The V gene's germline CDR1 is MNHEY and CDR2 SMNVEV (reference sequence). Trimming left V 3 bases short and J 1 base short, with 6 bases between. The rearrangement joins TRBV27 to TRBJ1-1; D remains ambiguous. Sample: unsorted PBMCs, taken 1 year after starting antiretroviral therapy. This TCR came from a man aged 18 to 30 with HIV. CDR3 in amino acids: CASSFTGNTEAFF. Written as DNA, the CDR3 is TGTGCCAGCAGTTTTACGGGGAACACTGAAGCTTTCTTT.